The 32 T cell receptor beta chains listed next were all sequenced from one sample in a study of glioma-infiltrating T cells. Amplification of TCR alpha and beta CDR3 regions from RNA used iRepertoire nested multiplex PCR. TCRdb recomputed calls from the multiplex PCR reads with MiXCR, one row per CDR3 protein. The sample shows about 380,000 distinct CDR3 sequences, 41% of them seen only once. What was sequenced was glioma tissue, nonneoplastic brain tissue, or PBMCs (not recorded which). The receptor set was obtained from a human donor with low-grade glioma or glioblastoma, undergoing nonglioma brain surgery, or in good health (not recorded which).

There are a few counts of this clonotype. The rearrangement uses TRBV6-2 or TRBV6-3 and TRBJ2-3; tentatively, D is TRBD1 (5 bases). The V gene lost 0 bases and the J gene lost 4 bases, with 14 bases spanning the gap. The CDR3 sequence is 16 residues long. Looked up from germline, CDR1 is MNHEY and CDR2 is SVGEGT. CDR3 protein: CASSYSVGLAADTQYF. The CDR3 nucleotides are TGTGCCAGCAGTTACTCTGTGGGGCTTGCGGCAGATACGCAGTATTTT.

This clonotype turned up a few times. This chain joins TRBV7-2 and TRBJ2-1; TRBD1 might be the D (6 bases). Looked up from germline, CDR1 is SGHTA and CDR2 is FQGNSA. This CDR3 has 14 amino acids. Trimming stripped 4 bases from V and 4 bases from J, with 11 bases between. The CDR3 DNA is TGTGCCAGCAGCTCGGGACACAATTACAATGAGCAGTTCTTC. Translation gives CASSSGHNYNEQFF.

The chain recombines TRBV27 with TRBJ2-7, with D unresolved. In germline, CDR1 is MNHEY, CDR2 SMNVEV (reference sequence). The CDR3 is 13 amino acids. Trimming removed 3 bases at V and 2 bases at J, with 8 bases between. The DNA for the CDR3 is TGTGCCAGCAGTTTCGCGGAAACCTACGAGCAGTACTTC. As protein: CASSFAETYEQYF.

The chain joins TRBV6-2 or TRBV6-3 to TRBJ2-1; D is undetermined. There are 14 residues in the CDR3. CDR1 and CDR2 (germline): MNHEY, SVGEGT. The V gene lost 6 bases and the J gene lost 5 bases, with 14 bases spanning the gap. The CDR3 bases are TGTGCCAGCAGGCTACCCCCCCCCCACAATGAGCAGTTCTTC. Protein sequence: CASRLPPPHNEQFF.

Details on this clonotype: Relative to the germline gene, one junction end is altered; a read error may explain this. The rearrangement uses TRBV4-1 and TRBJ2-7; 14 bases match TRBD2. The CDR3 is 15 residues long. The germline V gene encodes CDR1 MGHRA and CDR2 YSYEKL. This chain's CDR3 is CARSQPTSGRGEQYF. CDR3 DNA sequence: TGCGCCAGAAGCCAACCGACTAGCGGGAGGGGTGAGCAGTACTTC.

This clonotype was observed a few times. The genes are TRBV20-1 and TRBJ2-7, with 9 bases matching TRBD2. Germline loops: CDR1 DFQATT, CDR2 SNEGSKA (reference sequence). Trimming removed 6 bases from V and 3 bases from J; junction bases left unmatched: 9. This CDR3 spans 14 amino acids. As DNA, the CDR3 is TGCAGTGCCACCTTTAGCGGGAGTATCTACGAGCAGTACTTC. It translates to CSATFSGSIYEQYF.

This clonotype was seen only a few times. The J gene is TRBJ2-1, the V gene TRBV11-1; possibly TRBD1 for D (6 bases). This CDR3 is 16 amino acids long. From germline, CDR1 is SGHAT and CDR2 FQDESV (reference sequence). V lost 4 bases to trimming and J lost 0 bases, with 13 bases between them. The CDR3 nucleotides are TGTGCCAGCAGCTCGGGACAAGAGGGCTCCTACAATGAGCAGTTCTTC. This translates into CASSSGQEGSYNEQFF.

Of note for this clonotype: A read error is possible here, since a much larger clone lies one base away. J is TRBJ2-2 and V is TRBV6-6; no reliable D call. CDR3 length: 13 residues. V shed 0 bases and J shed 8 bases, with 7 bases lying between them. Looked up from germline, CDR1 is MNHNY and CDR2 is SVGAGI (reference sequence). CDR3 region: CASSYSLQGELFF. The CDR3, as DNA: TGTGCCAGCAGTTACTCCCTTCAGGGGGAGCTGTTTTTT.

The J gene is TRBJ2-3, the V gene TRBV6-1; 8 nucleotides line up with TRBD1. The ends lost 5 bases at V and 3 bases at J; junction bases unmatched: 13. This CDR3 region has 17 residues. CDR1 is MNHNS and CDR2 is SASEGT in the germline V gene. The CDR3 region has the DNA TGTGCCAGCAGTCCCGGTCCGGGACAGGTTTTAACAGATACGCAGTATTTT. Residues: CASSPGPGQVLTDTQYF.

In this sample, this clonotype turned up many times. The chain recombines TRBV27 with TRBJ1-5, with TRBD1 as a possible D gene (6 bases). The V gene lost 3 bases and the J gene lost 3 bases, with 12 bases spanning the gap. This CDR3 region has 15 residues. Germline V gene lookup returns CDR1 MNHEY and CDR2 SMNVEV (reference sequence). This chain's CDR3 is CASSFRAGDNQPQHF. CDR3 nucleotide sequence: TGTGCCAGCAGTTTTAGGGCAGGGGACAATCAGCCCCAGCATTTT.

This clonotype showed up just a few times. CDR3 sequence reads: CASRKGDYNEQFF. The CDR3 coding sequence is TGTGCCAGCAGAAAGGGGGACTACAATGAGCAGTTCTTC. This chain uses TRBV7-2 with TRBJ2-1, with a tentative D call TRBD1 (6 bases). Trimming removed 6 bases from V and 3 bases from J, with 9 bases in between. Per germline, CDR1 SGHTA and CDR2 FQGNSA. This CDR3 has 13 amino acids.

This clonotype was found many times. This rearrangement joins TRBV19 to TRBJ1-1; D gene unclear. This CDR3 is built from 15 residues. V lost 2 bases to trimming and J lost 0 bases, with 10 bases between them. Germline V lookup: CDR1 LNHDA, CDR2 SQIVND (reference sequence). The CDR3 protein is CASSISNSMNTEAFF. The DNA of the CDR3 is TGTGCCAGTAGTATATCCAACAGCATGAACACTGAAGCTTTCTTT.

This clonotype was recorded many times. The chain has TRBV20-1 and TRBJ1-1; no clear D gene. Per the germline V gene, CDR1 is DFQATT and CDR2 is SNEGSKA (reference sequence). Trimming left V 5 bases short and J 2 bases short, with 9 bases between. This CDR3 region has 12 residues. The CDR3 loop reads CSAPRQNTEAFF. DNA for the CDR3: TGCAGTGCTCCCCGACAAAACACTGAAGCTTTCTTT.

Turning to this clonotype: One end of the junction is discordant with germline, which a read error may explain. The chain joins TRBV20-1 to TRBJ1-2; D perhaps matches TRBD1 (6 bases). The CDR3 is 14 amino acids. CDR1 and CDR2 (germline): DFQATT, SNEGSKA (reference sequence). The DNA for the CDR3 is TGCAGTGCTAGAGATATACAGGGAGGGGATGGCTACGCCTTC. Translating it yields CSARDIQGGDGYAF.

A note on this clonotype: This may stem from a read error, because a much larger clone lies one nucleotide away. This chain links TRBV20-1 with TRBJ2-7, with a possible D match to TRBD2 (6 bases). Germline V gene sequence: CDR1 DFQATT, CDR2 SNEGSKA (reference sequence). Trimming stripped 4 bases from V and 5 bases from J, with 15 bases between. The CDR3 totals 13 residues. CDR3: CSAKEGTGDEQYF. CDR3 nucleotide sequence: TGCAGTGCTAAAGAGGGGACTGGCGACGAGCAGTACTTC.

The chain links TRBV3-1 to TRBJ2-7; tentatively, D is TRBD2 (6 bases). This CDR3 spans 16 amino acids. With 5 bases removed from V and 3 bases from J, the gap between germline ends came to 20 bases. In germline, CDR1 is LGHDT, CDR2 YNNKEL (reference sequence). The DNA of the CDR3 is TGTGCCAGCAGCTCTCCACACTTAGGCGGGATCTACGAGCAGTACTTC. It is translated as CASSSPHLGGIYEQYF.

This clonotype has only a few counts. The gene calls are TRBV12-3 or TRBV12-4 and TRBJ2-1, with 15 bases aligning to TRBD2. The CDR3 is made up of 14 amino acids. Trimming removed 5 bases from V and 12 bases from J; junction bases left unmatched: 5. CDR3 region: CASSPGTSGRRQFF. CDR3 nucleotides: TGTGCCAGCAGTCCTGGGACTAGCGGGAGGCGGCAGTTCTTC.

The J gene is TRBJ2-5, the V gene TRBV18; no firm D call. Trimming left V 3 bases short and J 3 bases short, with 8 bases between. CDR3 length: 13 amino acids. Germline lookup yields CDR1 KGHSH and CDR2 LQKENI. The CDR3 coding sequence is TGTGCCAGCTCACCGGTCCCGAAAGAGACCCAGTACTTC. Translating gives CASSPVPKETQYF.

This rearrangement joins TRBV4-1 to TRBJ1-1; a weak D match, TRBD1 (6 bases). CDR3 size: 15 residues. Germline V gene sequence: CDR1 MGHRA, CDR2 YSYEKL. The V gene lost 1 base and the J gene lost 4 bases, with 13 bases spanning the gap. The CDR3 sequence is CASSQGTQGSTEAFF. CDR3 DNA: TGCGCCAGCAGCCAAGGTACTCAGGGGAGCACTGAAGCTTTCTTT.

This clonotype was counted at least ten times. The DNA for the CDR3 is TGTGCCAGCAGACCCAGACCCGCCTCCTACAATGAGCAGTTCTTC. It specifies CASRPRPASYNEQFF. This chain connects TRBV27 to TRBJ2-1; D gene ambiguous. Trimming left V 6 bases short and J 0 bases short, with 12 bases between. Per germline, CDR1 MNHEY and CDR2 SMNVEV (reference sequence). The CDR3 extends over 15 amino acids.

This clonotype appeared a few times. The J gene is TRBJ1-2, the V gene TRBV20-1, with a tentative D call TRBD1 (5 bases). V was cut by 6 bases and J by 2 bases, with 19 bases left in between. The CDR3 runs 15 residues. In germline, CDR1 is DFQATT, CDR2 SNEGSKA (reference sequence). CDR3 bases: TGCAGTGCCCCCCAATGGGGGGTCAGGAACTATGGCTACACCTTC. Its protein is CSAPQWGVRNYGYTF.

The V gene is TRBV24-1, the J gene TRBJ2-3; D unclear. This CDR3 is built from 13 residues. CDR1 is KGHDR and CDR2 is SFDVKD in the germline V gene. Trimming stripped 4 bases from V and 5 bases from J, with 9 bases between. CDR3 sequence (DNA): TGTGCCACCAGTGACAGACTGCGAGATACGCAGTATTTT. Its translation is CATSDRLRDTQYF.

This clonotype was detected only a few times. Written as DNA, the CDR3 is TGTGCCAGTAGTTTCAGGACAGGGAGCTACGAGCAGTACTTC. It is translated as CASSFRTGSYEQYF. The J gene is TRBJ2-7, the V gene TRBV19, with 8 bases that match TRBD1. The CDR3 loop spans 14 amino acids. Germline V gene lookup returns CDR1 LNHDA and CDR2 SQIVND (reference sequence). The V gene end was trimmed by 5 bases and the J gene end by 3 bases; junction bases not matched to a gene: 6.

The gene calls are TRBV19 and TRBJ1-5; D is ambiguous. Germline V gene data show CDR1 as LNHDA and CDR2 as SQIVND (reference sequence). This CDR3 is built from 17 residues. Trimming removed 6 bases at V and 5 bases at J, with 23 bases between. Here the CDR3 reads CASRIGFRGKEDQPQHF. In DNA form, the CDR3 reads TGTGCCAGTAGAATTGGATTCCGGGGAAAAGAAGATCAGCCCCAGCATTTT.

In the case of this clonotype: This could be a read error, since a much larger clone is one nucleotide away. The CDR3 does not close with the conserved phenylalanine or tryptophan, likely indicating a read error. The rearrangement joins TRBV7-9 to TRBJ2-1; D call uncertain. Germline-derived CDR1 and CDR2 are SEHNR and FQNEAQ (reference sequence). CDR3 length: 11 residues. Trimming left V 2 bases short and J 9 bases short, with 5 bases between. CDR3 sequence: CASSLTTEQFL. The CDR3 DNA is TGTGCCAGCAGCTTAACCACTGAGCAGTTCCTC.

The chain links TRBV24-1 to TRBJ2-6; D may be TRBD1 (5 bases). This CDR3 region has 15 residues. V was trimmed by 3 bases and J by 4 bases, leaving 9 bases between them. The germline gives CDR1 KGHDR, CDR2 SFDVKD. CDR3 nucleotide sequence: TGTGCCACCAGTGATCGCAGGGCCGGGGCCAACGTCCTGACTTTC. This translates into CATSDRRAGANVLTF.

This clonotype was seen a handful of times. The rearrangement joins TRBV28 to TRBJ2-4; 8 bases line up with TRBD1. The CDR3 length is 17 residues. Losses at the gene ends were 5 bases for V and 0 bases for J; bases not matched to a gene: 9. Germline values: CDR1 MDHEN, CDR2 SYDVKM. The CDR3 loop is CASSPSGQGLAKNIQYF. CDR3 coding DNA: TGTGCCAGCAGTCCATCCGGACAGGGTCTAGCCAAAAACATTCAGTACTTC.

The chain couples TRBV24-1 to TRBJ2-3; 11 bases agree with TRBD2. Germline assignment: CDR1 KGHDR and CDR2 SFDVKD. The CDR3 covers 15 residues. V gave up 2 bases and J gave up 6 bases; unmatched junction bases: 3. CDR3 in DNA: TGTGCCACCAGTGATTCTAGCGGGAGGTGGGATACGCAGTATTTT. This translates into CATSDSSGRWDTQYF.

This clonotype was observed many times. The gene calls are TRBV10-3 and TRBJ1-1; the match to TRBD1 covers 7 bases. Germline V gene sequence: CDR1 ENHRY, CDR2 SYGVKD. V lost 5 bases to trimming and J lost 4 bases; unmatched junction nucleotides: 10. CDR3 length: 15 amino acids. The CDR3 sequence: CAISPTGVPGTEAFF. DNA for the CDR3: TGTGCCATCAGTCCTACAGGGGTTCCTGGCACTGAAGCTTTCTTT.

This chain links TRBV20-1 with TRBJ2-1; TRBD2 matches at 7 bases. The CDR3 has 17 residues. Germline V CDR1 and CDR2: DFQATT, SNEGSKA (reference sequence). Trimming cost V 1 base and J 7 bases; bases outside gene matches: 16. The CDR3: CSARGGDYTARRNEQFF. CDR3 bases: TGCAGTGCTAGAGGGGGGGACTATACTGCCAGGCGGAATGAGCAGTTCTTC.

This chain connects TRBV3-1 to TRBJ2-1; 7 nucleotides match TRBD2. The CDR3 loop spans 18 amino acids. CDR1 and CDR2 from the germline V gene are LGHDT and YNNKEL (reference sequence). V lost 1 base and J lost 7; bases outside the gene matches: 16. The CDR3: CASSQALGTSGTDNEQFF. The CDR3, as DNA: TGTGCCAGCAGCCAAGCCCTAGGGACCAGCGGGACCGATAATGAGCAGTTCTTC.

Remarks on this clonotype: This clone may be a read error of a much larger clone one base away. The chain recombines TRBV15 with TRBJ1-1, with 7 nucleotides matching TRBD1. From germline, CDR1 is LNHNV and CDR2 YYDKDF (reference sequence). The CDR3 is 13 residues long. In DNA form, the CDR3 reads TGTGCCAGCAGCAGAGACAGGGTCGCTGAAGCTTTCTTT. This gives the protein CASSRDRVAEAFF.